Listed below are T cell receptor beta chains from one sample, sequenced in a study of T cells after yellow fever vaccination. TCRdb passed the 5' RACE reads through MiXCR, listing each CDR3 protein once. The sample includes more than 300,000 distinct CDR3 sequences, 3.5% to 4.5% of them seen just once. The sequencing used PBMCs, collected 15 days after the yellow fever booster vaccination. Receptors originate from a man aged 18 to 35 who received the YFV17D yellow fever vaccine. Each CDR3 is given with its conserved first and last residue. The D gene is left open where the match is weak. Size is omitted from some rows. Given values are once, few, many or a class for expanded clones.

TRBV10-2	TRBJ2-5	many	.	TGCGCCAGCAGTGGACATGGGAGCGGTGAAGAGACCCAGTACTTC	CASSGHGSGEETQYF
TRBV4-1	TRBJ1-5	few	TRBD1	TGCGCCAGCAGCCCCCTCGGTCAGGGGGGGAAAGATCAGCCCCAGCATTTT	CASSPLGQGGKDQPQHF
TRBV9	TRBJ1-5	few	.	TGTGCCAGCAGCGGCAGGGGTGGCAATCAGCCCCAGCATTTT	CASSGRGGNQPQHF
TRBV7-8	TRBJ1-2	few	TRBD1	TGTGCCAGCAGCTTAGCTCGACAGGGAGTTGGCTACACCTTC	CASSLARQGVGYTF
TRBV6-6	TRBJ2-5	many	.	TGTGCCAGCAGGAAAGGGGAGACCCAGTACTTC	CASRKGETQYF
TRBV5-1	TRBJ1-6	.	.	TGCGCCAGCAGCCTCTCCGGGACTGTTGGGTCACCCCTCCACTTT	CASSLSGTVGSPLHF
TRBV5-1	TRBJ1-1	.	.	TGCGCCAGCAGCTTGGGAAACAGAGGACCCACTGAAGCTTTCTTT	CASSLGNRGPTEAFF
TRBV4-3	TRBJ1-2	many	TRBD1	TGCGCCAGCAGCCAAGACGACAGGGCCAACGTCTATGGCTACACCTTC	CASSQDDRANVYGYTF
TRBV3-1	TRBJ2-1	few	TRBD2	TGTGCCAGCAGCTCAGGACTAGCGGGGGGGCGGCAGCTGCAGTTCTTC	CASSSGLAGGRQLQFF
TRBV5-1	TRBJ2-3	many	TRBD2	TGCGCCAGCAGCCCGAACATAGCCCGACTAGCGGGAGATACAGATACGCAGTATTTT	CASSPNIARLAGDTDTQYF
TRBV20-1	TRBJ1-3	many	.	TGCAGTGCTAGAGGTCTCGGAAACACCATATATTTT	CSARGLGNTIYF
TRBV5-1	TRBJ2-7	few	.	TGCGCCAGCAGCTTGGAGGGGCAGACCTACGAGCAGTACTTC	CASSLEGQTYEQYF
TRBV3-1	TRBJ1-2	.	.	TGTGCCAGCAGCCAGGGGGATCGGAGCGGCTACACCTTC	CASSQGDRSGYTF
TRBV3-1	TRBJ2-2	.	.	TGTGCCAGCAGCCAAGCGGCGTCCGCCGGGGAGCTGTTTTTT	CASSQAASAGELFF
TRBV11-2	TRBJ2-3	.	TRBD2	TGTGCCAGCAGCTTAGTGGGGACTAGCGGACGGTATTTT	CASSLVGTSGRYF
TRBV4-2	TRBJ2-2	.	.	TGTGCCAGCAGCCAAGACCCCTTGAACAGGGCGAACGGGGAGCTGTTTTTT	CASSQDPLNRANGELFF
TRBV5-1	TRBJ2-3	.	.	TGCGCCAGCAGCTCGGTTGGGGGCACAGATACGCAGTATTTT	CASSSVGGTDTQYF
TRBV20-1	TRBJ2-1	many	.	TGCAGTGCCGAGACTGGGTCGAGCGATGAGCAGTTCTTC	CSAETGSSDEQFF
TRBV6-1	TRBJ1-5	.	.	TGTGCCAGCAGTGAAGGAGGGTATAGCAATCAGCCCCAGCATTTT	CASSEGGYSNQPQHF
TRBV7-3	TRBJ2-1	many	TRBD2	TGTGCCAGCAGCTTAGTCTCAGGGACTAGTGTTAATGAGCAGTTCTTC	CASSLVSGTSVNEQFF
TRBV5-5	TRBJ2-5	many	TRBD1	TGTGCCAGCAGCCCTAGACAGGGTTCAGAGACCCAGTACTTC	CASSPRQGSETQYF
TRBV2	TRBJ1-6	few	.	TGTGCCAGCGAGGGGGGGAGAGCACCCCTCCACTTT	CASEGGRAPLHF
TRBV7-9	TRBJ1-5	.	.	TGTGCCAGCAGCTCCGTCGGTGGTAGTGCGCCCCAGCATTTT	CASSSVGGSAPQHF
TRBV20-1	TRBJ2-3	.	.	TGCAGCTCGGGACCCGTCACAGATACGCAGTATTTT	CSSGPVTDTQYF
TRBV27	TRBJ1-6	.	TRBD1	TGTGCCAGCAGTTTAGGGAAGGAAAGGGACAGGGAAGGGGTGTGGATATTTTGTTCACCCCTCCACTTT	CASSLGKERDREGVWIFCSPLHF
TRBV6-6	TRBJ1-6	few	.	TGTGCCAGCAGTTATCGTCCTCGGAATTCACCCCTCCACTTT	CASSYRPRNSPLHF
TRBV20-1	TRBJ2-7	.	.	TGCAGTGCTAGTAGGGCCGCTGACTACGAGCAGTACTTC	CSASRAADYEQYF
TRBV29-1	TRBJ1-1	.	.	TGCAGCGTTGAAGATCTAGGCGCACCGAACACTGAAGCTTTCTTT	CSVEDLGAPNTEAFF
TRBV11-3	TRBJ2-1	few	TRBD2	TGTGCCAGCAGCTACAGCGGGGCCTACAATGAGCAGTTCTTC	CASSYSGAYNEQFF
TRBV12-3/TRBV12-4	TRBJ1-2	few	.	TGTGCCAGCAGTTTTTATGGGGGCTACACCTTC	CASSFYGGYTF
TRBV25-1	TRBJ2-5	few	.	TGTGCCAGCAGTGAATATATCTGGGGAGAAGAGACCCAGTACTTC	CASSEYIWGEETQYF
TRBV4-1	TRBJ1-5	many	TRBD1	TGCGCCAGCAGCCAAGTACGGACAGGATTTGATCAGCCCCAGCATTTT	CASSQVRTGFDQPQHF
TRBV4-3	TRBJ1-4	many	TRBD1	TGCGCCAGCAGCCAAGATCAAAAGGGGGCGAGTGAAAAACTGTTTTTT	CASSQDQKGASEKLFF
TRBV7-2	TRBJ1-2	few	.	TGTGCCAGCAGCTTATCAGGCACTCGAGGCTACACCTTC	CASSLSGTRGYTF
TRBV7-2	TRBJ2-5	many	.	TGTGCCAGCAGCTTAGGACGATTGCCAGAGACCCAGTACTTC	CASSLGRLPETQYF
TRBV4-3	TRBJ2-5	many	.	TGCGCCAGCAGCCAAGTTGGGCAGGGGGGAGAGACCCAGTACTTC	CASSQVGQGGETQYF
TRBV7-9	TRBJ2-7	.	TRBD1	TGTGCCAGCAGCCCGCCCTCCGGGACAGGGGCCTACGAGCAGTACTTC	CASSPPSGTGAYEQYF
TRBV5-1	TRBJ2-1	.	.	TGCGCCGACGGAGGAGGGATGAGCTCCTACAATGAGCAGTTCTTC	CADGGGMSSYNEQFF
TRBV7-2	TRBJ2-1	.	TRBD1	TGTGCCAGCAGCTTAGCGTGGGGACAGGCCTACAATGAGCAGTTCTTC	CASSLAWGQAYNEQFF
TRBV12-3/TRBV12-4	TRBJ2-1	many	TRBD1	TGTGCCAGCAATTCGGACAGGAAACGGAATGAGCAGTTCTTC	CASNSDRKRNEQFF
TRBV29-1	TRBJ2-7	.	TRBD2	TGCAGCGTAGTTAGCGGGGGGGCTTCCTACGAGCAGTACTTC	CSVVSGGASYEQYF
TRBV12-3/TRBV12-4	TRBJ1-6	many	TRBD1	TGCGCCAGCAGCCTCCAGGGGGGGAATTCACCCCTCCACTTT	CASSLQGGNSPLHF
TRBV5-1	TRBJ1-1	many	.	TGCGCCAGCAGCTTGGAAGGCCCAAGAACATCTGAAGCTTTCTTT	CASSLEGPRTSEAFF
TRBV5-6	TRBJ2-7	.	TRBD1	TGTGCCAGCAGCCCCCCACCCATGGACAGGGGGACCTACGAGCAGTACTTC	CASSPPPMDRGTYEQYF
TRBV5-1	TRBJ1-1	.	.	TGCGCCAGCAGCTTGGGTTGGGGAATGGTACCTGAAGCTTTCTTT	CASSLGWGMVPEAFF
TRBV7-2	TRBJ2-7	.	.	TGTGCCAGCAGCAGTACCGGTGGGACACTCTACGAGCAGTACTTC	CASSSTGGTLYEQYF
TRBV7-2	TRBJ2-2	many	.	TGTGCCAGCAGCTGGACTCTTTTGTTGAACACCGGGGAGCTGTTTTTT	CASSWTLLLNTGELFF
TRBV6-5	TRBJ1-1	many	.	TGTGCCAGCCGCTCCCGGGGGAACACTGAAGCTTTCTTT	CASRSRGNTEAFF
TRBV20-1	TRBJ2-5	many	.	TGCAGTGCTAGCAGACTGGAAGAGACCCAGTACTTC	CSASRLEETQYF
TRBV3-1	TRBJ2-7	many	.	TGTGCCAGCAGCCAAACGAGGGGGAACTACGAGCAGTACTTC	CASSQTRGNYEQYF